There are a few counts of the clone carrying this T cell receptor (beta chain). V lost 2 bases to trimming and J lost 7 bases, with 12 bases between them. Germline V gene sequence: CDR1 SGHDT, CDR2 YYEEEE. The CDR3 has 13 amino acids. This entry belongs to a study of T cells in narcolepsy. The data were produced by immunoSEQ multiplex PCR, yet TCRdb's version contains in-frame clones alone and is incomplete. The sample contains about 31,000 clones, just under 80% of which appear only once. The chain links TRBV5-6 to TRBJ2-5, with D hard to call. The receptor's source is a human donor with narcolepsy. The specimen sequenced was CD45RA- memory CD4+ T cells from PBMCs. CDR3 nucleotide sequence: TGTGCCAGCAGCTTTCCTCAGACTCTGACCCAGTACTTC. It codes for CASSFPQTLTQYF.